Listed below are T cell receptor beta chains from one sample, sequenced in a study of T cells in Graves' hyperthyroidism and ophthalmopathy. TCRdb redid the calling of the multiplex PCR reads with MiXCR, one entry per CDR3 protein. The profile covers fewer than 250,000 distinct CDR3 sequences, with about a sixth appearing a single time and less than 35% taken by the ten largest. The material sequenced was blood. The receptors shown here come from a woman aged 18-29 years with Graves' ophthalmopathy. Each CDR3 is given with its conserved first and last residue. D genes are given only for firm matches. Not every row has a clone size; where given, it reads once, few, many or a size class.

>TRBV18|TRBD1|.|TRBJ1-2
TGTGCCAGCTCACCCAGGACAGGGAGGGGCTATGGCTACACCTTC
CASSPRTGRGYGYTF
>TRBV6-2/TRBV6-3|.|many|TRBJ2-7
TGTGCCAGCAGTGACCAGGGGTCTTTCTCCTACGAGCAGTACTTC
CASSDQGSFSYEQYF
>TRBV9|TRBD1|many|TRBJ2-5
TGTGCCAGCAGCGTAGGGGGGACAGGTCGACAAGAGACCCAGTACTTC
CASSVGGTGRQETQYF
>TRBV2|.|many|TRBJ1-4
TGTGCCAGCAGTTCCCAGGGAATTAGGGAAAAACTGTTTTTT
CASSSQGIREKLFF
>TRBV27|.|many|TRBJ2-7
TGTGCCAGCAGTTTCACCGGGACACAGTCCTACGAGCAGTACTTC
CASSFTGTQSYEQYF
>TRBV29-1|.|many|TRBJ1-2
TGCAGCGTTGATGCCTTTAATAGCTACACCTTC
CSVDAFNSYTF
>TRBV6-4|TRBD2|.|TRBJ2-3
TGTGCCAGCAGTGCTAGCGGGAGCCCAGATACGCAGTATTTT
CASSASGSPDTQYF
>TRBV27|TRBD1|many|TRBJ1-5
TGTGCCAGCAGGGAGACAGGGCGGAACAATCAGCCCCAGCATTTT
CASRETGRNNQPQHF
>TRBV28|.|many|TRBJ2-6
TGTGCCAGCAGTTTTTACTCTGGGGCCAACGTCCTGACTTTC
CASSFYSGANVLTF
>TRBV6-1|TRBD1|many|TRBJ1-2
TGTGCCAGCAGTCTCTTACCCGGGACAGGGGGCGAAGGCTTTGGCTACACCTTC
CASSLLPGTGGEGFGYTF
>TRBV4-2|.|many|TRBJ1-5
TGTGCCAGCAGCCAAGCCAGGGATCAGCCCCAGCATTTT
CASSQARDQPQHF
>TRBV14|TRBD2|many|TRBJ2-7
TGTGCCAGCAGCCGGGGACTAGCGGAGCCAAATACCTACGAGCAGTACTTC
CASSRGLAEPNTYEQYF
>TRBV5-5|TRBD1|many|TRBJ1-2
TGTGCCAGCAGCTTGGGGACAGGGGTAGGTGGCTACACCTTC
CASSLGTGVGGYTF
>TRBV7-2|TRBD2|.|TRBJ2-5
TGTGCCAGCCTGATCGGGGGGTATCAAGAGACCCAGTACTTC
CASLIGGYQETQYF